This TCR beta chain was profiled in a study of OX40 agonist ivuxolimab in advanced cancers. Germline CDR1 MDHEN, CDR2 SYDVKM. Trimming stripped 5 bases from V and 3 bases from J, with 10 bases between. The CDR3 extends over 13 amino acids. This clone was observed once. Its antigen remains unknown. Sequencing was performed with immunoSEQ multiplex PCR; in TCRdb, only in-frame clones are kept and a portion is missing. Seen here are some 42,000 clones, roughly nine tenths observed once, and the top ten hold 4.7%. Points from the study as a whole: CD4+ and CD8+ T cells in blood underwent clonal expansion by week 6 at 0.1 to 3.0 mg/kg.

This sample comprised CD4+ or CD8+ T cells sorted from blood, obtained in a trial of the OX40 agonist ivuxolimab. This TCR came from an adult with an advanced solid tumor such as melanoma, head and neck, liver or kidney cancer. The genes are TRBV28 and TRBJ2-5; maybe TRBD2 (7 bases). The CDR3 coding sequence is TGTGCCAGCAGTAAAGGGGGGGAAGAGACCCAGTACTTC. It encodes CASSKGGEETQYF.